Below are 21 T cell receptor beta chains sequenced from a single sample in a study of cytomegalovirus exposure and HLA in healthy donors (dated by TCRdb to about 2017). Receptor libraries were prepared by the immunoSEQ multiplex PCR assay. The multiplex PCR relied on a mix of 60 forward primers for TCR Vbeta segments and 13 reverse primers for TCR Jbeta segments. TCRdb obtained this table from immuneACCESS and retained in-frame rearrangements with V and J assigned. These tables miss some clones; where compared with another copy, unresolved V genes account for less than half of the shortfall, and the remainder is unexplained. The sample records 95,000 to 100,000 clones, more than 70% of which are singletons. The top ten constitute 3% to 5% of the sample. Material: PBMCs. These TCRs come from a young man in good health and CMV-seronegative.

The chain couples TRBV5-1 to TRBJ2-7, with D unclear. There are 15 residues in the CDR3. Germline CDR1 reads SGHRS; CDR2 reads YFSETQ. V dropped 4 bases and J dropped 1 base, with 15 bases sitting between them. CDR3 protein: CASSPERQRSYEQYF. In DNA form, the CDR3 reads TGCGCCAGCAGCCCCGAGAGGCAGAGATCCTACGAGCAGTACTTC. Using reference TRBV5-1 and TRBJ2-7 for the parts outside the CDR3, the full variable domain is KAGVTQTPRYLIKTRGQQVTLSCSPISGHRSVSWYQQTPGQGLQFLFEYFSETQRNKGNFPGRFSGRQFSNSRSEMNVSTLELGDSALYLCASSPERQRSYEQYFGPGTRLTVT.

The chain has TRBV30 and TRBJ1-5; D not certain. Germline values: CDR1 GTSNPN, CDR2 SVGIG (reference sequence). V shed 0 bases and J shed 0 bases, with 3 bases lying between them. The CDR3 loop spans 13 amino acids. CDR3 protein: CAWSVRSNQPQHF. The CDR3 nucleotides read TGTGCCTGGAGTGTGCGTAGCAATCAGCCCCAGCATTTT.

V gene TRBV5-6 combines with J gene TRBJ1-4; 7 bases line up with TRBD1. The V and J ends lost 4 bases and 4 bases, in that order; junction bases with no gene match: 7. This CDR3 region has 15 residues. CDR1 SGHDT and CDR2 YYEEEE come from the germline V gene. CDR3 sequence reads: CASSSQTGFNEKLFF. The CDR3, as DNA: TGTGCCAGCAGCAGCCAGACAGGGTTTAATGAAAAACTGTTTTTT.

CDR3 in amino acids: CASSLASSIREQYF. The CDR3 bases are TGCGCCAGCAGCTTGGCTAGCTCGATCCGGGAGCAGTACTTC. The chain recombines TRBV5-1 with TRBJ2-7; a weak D match, TRBD2 (5 bases). CDR1 and CDR2 (germline): SGHRS, YFSETQ. This CDR3 is built from 14 residues. The V and J ends lost 0 bases and 7 bases respectively, with 14 bases between them.

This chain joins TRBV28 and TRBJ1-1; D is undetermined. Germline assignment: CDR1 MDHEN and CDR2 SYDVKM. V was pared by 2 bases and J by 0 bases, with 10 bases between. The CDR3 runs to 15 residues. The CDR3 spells CASSLRAYLNTEAFF. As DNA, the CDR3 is TGTGCCAGCAGTTTAAGAGCGTACTTGAACACTGAAGCTTTCTTT.

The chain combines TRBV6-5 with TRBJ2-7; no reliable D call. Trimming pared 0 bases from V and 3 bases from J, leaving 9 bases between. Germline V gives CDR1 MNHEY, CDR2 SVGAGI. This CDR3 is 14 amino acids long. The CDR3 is CASSYSITNYEQYF. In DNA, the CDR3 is TGTGCCAGCAGTTACTCGATCACTAACTACGAGCAGTACTTC.

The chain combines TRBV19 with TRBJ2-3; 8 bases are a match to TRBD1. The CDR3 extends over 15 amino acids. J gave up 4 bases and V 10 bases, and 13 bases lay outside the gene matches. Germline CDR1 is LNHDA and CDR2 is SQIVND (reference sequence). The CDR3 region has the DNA TGTGCCACCGCTTTACGGACAGGGAGGTCAGATACGCAGTATTTT. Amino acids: CATALRTGRSDTQYF.

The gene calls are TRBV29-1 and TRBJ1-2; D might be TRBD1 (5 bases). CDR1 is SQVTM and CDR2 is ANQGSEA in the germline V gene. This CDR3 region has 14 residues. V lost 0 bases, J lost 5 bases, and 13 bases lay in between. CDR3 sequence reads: CSVEDSQGDYGYTF. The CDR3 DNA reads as TGCAGCGTTGAAGATAGCCAGGGCGATTATGGCTACACCTTC.

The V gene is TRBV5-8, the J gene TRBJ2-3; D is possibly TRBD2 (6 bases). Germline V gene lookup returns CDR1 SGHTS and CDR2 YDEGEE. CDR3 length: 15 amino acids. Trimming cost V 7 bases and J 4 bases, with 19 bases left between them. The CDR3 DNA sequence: TGTGCCAGCTTTCGAGGCGGAGGGTTTCCAGATACGCAGTATTTT. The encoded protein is CASFRGGGFPDTQYF.

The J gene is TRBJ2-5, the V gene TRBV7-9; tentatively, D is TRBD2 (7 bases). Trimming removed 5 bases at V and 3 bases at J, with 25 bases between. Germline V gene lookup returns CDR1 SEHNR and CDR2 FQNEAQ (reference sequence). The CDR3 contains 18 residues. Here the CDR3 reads CASSPRSGGGSREETQYF. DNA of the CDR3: TGTGCCAGCAGCCCCCGATCTGGGGGCGGGAGTAGGGAAGAGACCCAGTACTTC.

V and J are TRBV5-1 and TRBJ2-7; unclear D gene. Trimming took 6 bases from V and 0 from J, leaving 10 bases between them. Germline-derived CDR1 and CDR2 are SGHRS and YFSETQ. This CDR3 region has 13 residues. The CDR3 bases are TGCGCCAGCACGGCAGGTATCTCCTACGAGCAGTACTTC. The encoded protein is CASTAGISYEQYF.

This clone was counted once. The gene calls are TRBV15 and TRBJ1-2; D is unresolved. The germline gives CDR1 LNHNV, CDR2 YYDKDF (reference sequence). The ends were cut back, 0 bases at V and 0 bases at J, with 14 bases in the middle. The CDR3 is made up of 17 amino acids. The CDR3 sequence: CATSRDIATVTNYGYTF. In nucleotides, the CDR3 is TGTGCCACCAGCAGAGATATTGCCACAGTAACTAACTATGGCTACACCTTC.

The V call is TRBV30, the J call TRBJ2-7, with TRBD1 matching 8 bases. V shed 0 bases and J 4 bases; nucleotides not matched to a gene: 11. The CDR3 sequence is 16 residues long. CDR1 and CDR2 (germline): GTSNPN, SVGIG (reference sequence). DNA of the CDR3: TGTGCCTGGAGTGTCGACACCGGGACAGGTGGGTACGAGCAGTACTTC. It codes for CAWSVDTGTGGYEQYF.

CDR3 bases: TGCGCCAGCAGCCCTCCCCTCCTGCGGGAGCAGTTCTTC. It encodes CASSPPLLREQFF. The chain carries TRBV4-1 and TRBJ2-1; D is ambiguous. CDR1 is MGHRA, CDR2 YSYEKL, per germline. V was trimmed by 4 bases and J by 10 bases, leaving 14 bases between them. There are 13 residues in the CDR3.

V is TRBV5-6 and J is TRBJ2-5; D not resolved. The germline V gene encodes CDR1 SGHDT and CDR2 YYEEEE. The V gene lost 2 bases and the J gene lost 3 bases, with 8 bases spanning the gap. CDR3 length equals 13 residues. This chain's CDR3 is CASSFLQEETQYF. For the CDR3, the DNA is TGTGCCAGCAGCTTCCTCCAGGAAGAGACCCAGTACTTC.

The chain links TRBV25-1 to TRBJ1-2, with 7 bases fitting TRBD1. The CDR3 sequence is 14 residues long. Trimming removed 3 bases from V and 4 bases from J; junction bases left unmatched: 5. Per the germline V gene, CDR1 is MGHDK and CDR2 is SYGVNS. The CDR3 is CASSDPDRAYGYTF. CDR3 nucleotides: TGTGCCAGCAGTGATCCCGACAGGGCCTATGGCTACACCTTC.

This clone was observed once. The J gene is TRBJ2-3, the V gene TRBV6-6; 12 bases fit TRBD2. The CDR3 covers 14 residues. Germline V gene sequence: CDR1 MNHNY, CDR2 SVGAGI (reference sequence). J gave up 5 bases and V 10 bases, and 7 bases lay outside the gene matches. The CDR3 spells CATRPTSGGDTQYF. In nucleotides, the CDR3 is TGTGCCACCCGCCCGACTAGCGGGGGAGATACGCAGTATTTT.

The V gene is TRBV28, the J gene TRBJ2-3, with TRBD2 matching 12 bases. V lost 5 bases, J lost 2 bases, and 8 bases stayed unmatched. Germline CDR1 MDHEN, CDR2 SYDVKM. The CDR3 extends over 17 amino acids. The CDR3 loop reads CASSHPRLAGDTDTQYF. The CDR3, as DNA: TGTGCCAGCAGTCACCCTCGACTAGCGGGAGACACAGATACGCAGTATTTT.

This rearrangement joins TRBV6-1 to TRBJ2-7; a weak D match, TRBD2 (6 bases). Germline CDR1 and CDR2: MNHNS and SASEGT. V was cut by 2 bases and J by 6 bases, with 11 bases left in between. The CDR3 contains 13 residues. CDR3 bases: TGTGCCAGCAGTGAATTGGGAGGTGGCGAGCAGTACTTC. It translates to CASSELGGGEQYF.

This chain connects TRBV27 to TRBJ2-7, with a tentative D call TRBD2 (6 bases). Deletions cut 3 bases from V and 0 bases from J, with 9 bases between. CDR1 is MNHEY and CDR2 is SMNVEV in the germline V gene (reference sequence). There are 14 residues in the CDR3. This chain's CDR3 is CASSLSGLSYEQYF. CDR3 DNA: TGTGCCAGCAGTTTGAGCGGGCTCTCCTACGAGCAGTACTTC.

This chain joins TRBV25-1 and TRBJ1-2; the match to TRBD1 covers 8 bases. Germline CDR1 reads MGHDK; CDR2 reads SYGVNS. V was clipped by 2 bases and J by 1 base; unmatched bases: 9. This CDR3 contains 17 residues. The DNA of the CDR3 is TGTGCCAGCAGTGAACCAGGACAGGGCCCTGGTAACTATGGCTACACCTTC. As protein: CASSEPGQGPGNYGYTF.